This TCR beta chain was documented in a study of shared clonotypes between healthy human individuals. V dropped 4 bases and J dropped 4 bases, with 14 bases sitting between them. The CDR3 length is 14 residues. Per the germline V gene, CDR1 is SGHNT and CDR2 is YYREEE (reference sequence). Produced via immunoSEQ multiplex PCR; TCRdb's table is partial and in-frame only. The repertoire holds about 2.4 million clones, with roughly 93% as singletons. All donors qualified as healthy HIV-negative adults and had experienced no recent acute infections or vaccinations. Only Caucasian adults living in Nashville, Tennessee served as donors.

The clonotype comes from a young man in good health. Some clones in this sample may be carry-over from other donors' samples. J is TRBJ1-2 and V is TRBV5-4; D not certain. Sequenced sample: naive CD4+ T cells from PBMCs. As to subset: CD45RA+ positively selected. CDR3 sequence reads: CASSPNRDPYGYTF. The CDR3 bases are TGTGCCAGCAGCCCAAACCGCGATCCCTATGGCTACACCTTC. Combining the CDR3 with reference TRBV5-4 and TRBJ1-2 gives the whole variable domain ETGVTQSPTHLIKTRGQQVTLRCSSQSGHNTVSWYQQALGQGPQFIFQYYREEENGRGNFPPRFSGLQFPNYSSELNVNALELDDSALYLCASSPNRDPYGYTFGSGTRLTVV.